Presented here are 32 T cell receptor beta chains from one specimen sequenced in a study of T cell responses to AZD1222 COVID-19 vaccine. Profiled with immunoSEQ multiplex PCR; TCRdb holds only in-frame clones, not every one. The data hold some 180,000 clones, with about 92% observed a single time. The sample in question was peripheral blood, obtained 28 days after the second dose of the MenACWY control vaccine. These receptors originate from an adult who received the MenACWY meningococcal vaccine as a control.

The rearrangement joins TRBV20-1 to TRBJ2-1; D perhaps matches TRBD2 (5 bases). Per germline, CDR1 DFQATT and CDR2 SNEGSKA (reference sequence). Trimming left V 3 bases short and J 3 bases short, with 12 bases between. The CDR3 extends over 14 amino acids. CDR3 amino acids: CSASRVASYNEQFF. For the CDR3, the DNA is TGCAGTGCTAGTCGAGTAGCGAGCTACAATGAGCAGTTCTTC.

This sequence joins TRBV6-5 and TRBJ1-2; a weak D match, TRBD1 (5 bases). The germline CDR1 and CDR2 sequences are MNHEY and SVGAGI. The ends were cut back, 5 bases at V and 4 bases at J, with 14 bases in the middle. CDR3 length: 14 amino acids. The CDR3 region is CASSQQASVYGYTF. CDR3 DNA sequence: TGTGCCAGCAGTCAACAGGCCTCTGTCTATGGCTACACCTTC.

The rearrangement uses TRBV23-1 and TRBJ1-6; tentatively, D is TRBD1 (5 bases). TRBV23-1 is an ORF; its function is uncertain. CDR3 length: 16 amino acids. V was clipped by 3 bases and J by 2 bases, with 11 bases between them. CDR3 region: CASSQSGTPYNSPLHF. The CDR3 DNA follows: TGCGCCAGCAGTCAGTCAGGGACCCCCTATAATTCACCCCTCCACTTT.

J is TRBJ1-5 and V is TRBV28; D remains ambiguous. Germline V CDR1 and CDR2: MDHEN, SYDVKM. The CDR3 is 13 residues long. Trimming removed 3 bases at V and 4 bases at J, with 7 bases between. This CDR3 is CASSFSRNQPQHF. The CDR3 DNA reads TGTGCCAGCAGTTTCAGCAGGAATCAGCCCCAGCATTTT.

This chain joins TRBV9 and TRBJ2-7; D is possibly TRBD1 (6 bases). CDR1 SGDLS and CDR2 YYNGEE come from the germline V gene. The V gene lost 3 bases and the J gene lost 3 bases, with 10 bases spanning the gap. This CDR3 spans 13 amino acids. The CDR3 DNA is TGTGCCAGCAGCGCGGGACAAAACTACGAGCAGTACTTC. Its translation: CASSAGQNYEQYF.

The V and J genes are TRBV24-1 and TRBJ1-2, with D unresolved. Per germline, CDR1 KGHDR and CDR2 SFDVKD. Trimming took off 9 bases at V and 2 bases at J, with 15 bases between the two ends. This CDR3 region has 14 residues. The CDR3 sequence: CATSEVGVNYGYTF. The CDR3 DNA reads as TGTGCCACCTCGGAGGTGGGAGTAAACTATGGCTACACCTTC.

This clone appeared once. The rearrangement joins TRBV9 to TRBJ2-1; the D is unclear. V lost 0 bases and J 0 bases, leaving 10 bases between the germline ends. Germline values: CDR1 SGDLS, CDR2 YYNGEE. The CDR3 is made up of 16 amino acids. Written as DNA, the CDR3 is TGTGCCAGCAGCGTAGCGGAAAAGAGCTCCTACAATGAGCAGTTCTTC. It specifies CASSVAEKSSYNEQFF.

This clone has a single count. The CDR3 loop is CASSPQLQGARPQHF. The CDR3 region has the DNA TGCGCCAGCAGCCCCCAACTTCAGGGGGCAAGGCCCCAGCATTTT. This chain joins TRBV4-1 and TRBJ1-5; 8 positions agree with TRBD1. There are 15 residues in the CDR3. With 4 bases clipped from V and 9 bases from J, the junction kept 11 bases outside the gene matches. Germline V CDR1 and CDR2: MGHRA, YSYEKL.

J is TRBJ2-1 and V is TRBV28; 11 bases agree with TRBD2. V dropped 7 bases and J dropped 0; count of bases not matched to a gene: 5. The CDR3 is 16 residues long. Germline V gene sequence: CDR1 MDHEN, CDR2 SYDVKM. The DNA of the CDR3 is TGTGCCAGCATATTAGCGGGAGGGCCCTCCTACAATGAGCAGTTCTTC. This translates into CASILAGGPSYNEQFF.

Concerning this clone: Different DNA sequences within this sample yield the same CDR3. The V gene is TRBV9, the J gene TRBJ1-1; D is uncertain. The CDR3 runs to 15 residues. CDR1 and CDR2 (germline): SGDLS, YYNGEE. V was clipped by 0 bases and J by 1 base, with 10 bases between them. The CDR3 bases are TGTGCCAGCAGCGTAGGAGGCCAGAGGAACACTGAAGCTTTCTTT. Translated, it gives CASSVGGQRNTEAFF.

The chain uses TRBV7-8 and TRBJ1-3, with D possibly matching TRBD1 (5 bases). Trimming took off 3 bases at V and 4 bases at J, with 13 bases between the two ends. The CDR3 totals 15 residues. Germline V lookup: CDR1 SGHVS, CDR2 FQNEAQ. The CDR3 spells CASSFLEGPGNTIYF. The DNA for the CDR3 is TGTGCCAGCAGCTTTTTGGAGGGGCCAGGAAACACCATATATTTT.

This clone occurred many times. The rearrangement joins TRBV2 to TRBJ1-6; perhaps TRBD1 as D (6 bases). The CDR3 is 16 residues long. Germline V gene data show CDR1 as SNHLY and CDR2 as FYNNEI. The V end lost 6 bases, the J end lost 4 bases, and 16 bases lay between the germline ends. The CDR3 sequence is CASRSPTGEYNSPLHF. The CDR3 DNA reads TGTGCCAGCAGGTCACCGACAGGAGAGTATAATTCACCCCTCCACTTT.

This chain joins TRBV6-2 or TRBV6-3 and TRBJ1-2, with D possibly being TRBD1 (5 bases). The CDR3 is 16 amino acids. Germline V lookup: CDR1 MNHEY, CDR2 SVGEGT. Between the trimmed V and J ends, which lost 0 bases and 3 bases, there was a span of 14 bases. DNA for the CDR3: TGTGCCAGCAGTTACTCGATGTATGGGACGGACTATGGCTACACCTTC. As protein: CASSYSMYGTDYGYTF.

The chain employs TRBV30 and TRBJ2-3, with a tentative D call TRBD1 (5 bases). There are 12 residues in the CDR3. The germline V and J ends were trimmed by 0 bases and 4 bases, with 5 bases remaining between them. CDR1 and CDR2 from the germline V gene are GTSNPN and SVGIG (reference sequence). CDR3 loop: CAWSVGADTQYF. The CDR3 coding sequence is TGTGCCTGGAGTGTAGGGGCAGATACGCAGTATTTT.

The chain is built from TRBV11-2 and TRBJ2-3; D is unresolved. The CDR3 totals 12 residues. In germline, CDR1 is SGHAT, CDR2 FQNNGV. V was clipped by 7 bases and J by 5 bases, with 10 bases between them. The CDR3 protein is CASTLSLDTQYF. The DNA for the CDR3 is TGTGCCAGCACCCTCTCGTTAGATACGCAGTATTTT.

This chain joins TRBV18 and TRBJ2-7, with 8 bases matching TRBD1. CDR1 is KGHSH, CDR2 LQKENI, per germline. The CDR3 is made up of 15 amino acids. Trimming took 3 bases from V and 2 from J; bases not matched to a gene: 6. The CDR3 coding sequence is TGTGCCAGCTCACCCAAGGACAGGGCGGCCTACGAGCAGTACTTC. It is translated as CASSPKDRAAYEQYF.

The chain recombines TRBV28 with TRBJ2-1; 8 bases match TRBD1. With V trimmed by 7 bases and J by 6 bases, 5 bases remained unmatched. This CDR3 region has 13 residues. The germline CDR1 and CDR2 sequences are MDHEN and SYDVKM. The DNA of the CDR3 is TGTGCCAGCAAGGTACAGGGGGGCAATGAGCAGTTCTTC. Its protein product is CASKVQGGNEQFF. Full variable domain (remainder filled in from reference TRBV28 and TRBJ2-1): DVKVTQSSRYLVKRTGEKVFLECVQDMDHENMFWYRQDPGLGLRLIYFSYDVKMKEKGDIPEGYSVSREKKERFSLILESASTNQTSMYLCASKVQGGNEQFFGPGTRLTVL.

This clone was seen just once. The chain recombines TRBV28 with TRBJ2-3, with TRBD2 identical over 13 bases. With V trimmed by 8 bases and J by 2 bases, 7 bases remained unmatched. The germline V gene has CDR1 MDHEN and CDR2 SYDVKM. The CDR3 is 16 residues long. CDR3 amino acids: CASSEGLAGYTDTQYF. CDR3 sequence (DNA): TGTGCCAGCTCTGAGGGACTAGCGGGATACACAGATACGCAGTATTTT.

The CDR3 DNA reads TGTGCCAGCAGCCAAGGGGTAGGGTCTGGAAACACCATATATTTT. It encodes CASSQGVGSGNTIYF. The V gene is TRBV3-1 (or the pseudogene TRBV3-2), the J gene TRBJ1-3; no firm D call. Trimming pared 1 base from V and 1 base from J, leaving 8 bases between. Per the germline V gene, CDR1 is LGHDT and CDR2 is YNNKEL (reference sequence). CDR3 length equals 15 residues.

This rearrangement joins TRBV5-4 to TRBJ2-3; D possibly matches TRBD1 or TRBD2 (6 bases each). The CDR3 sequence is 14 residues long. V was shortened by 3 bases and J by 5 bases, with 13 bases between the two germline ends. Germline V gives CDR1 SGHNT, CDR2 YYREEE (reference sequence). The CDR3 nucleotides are TGTGCCAGCAGCTCCCGGGGGCGCGGAGATACGCAGTATTTT. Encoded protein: CASSSRGRGDTQYF.

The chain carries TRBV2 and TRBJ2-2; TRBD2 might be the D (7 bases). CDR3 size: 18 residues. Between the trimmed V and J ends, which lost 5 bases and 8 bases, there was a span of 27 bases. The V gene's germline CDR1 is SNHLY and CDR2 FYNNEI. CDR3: CASSSAYRGEGRTGELFF. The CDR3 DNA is TGTGCCAGCAGTTCTGCATATAGGGGGGAGGGCCGAACTGGGGAGCTGTTTTTT.

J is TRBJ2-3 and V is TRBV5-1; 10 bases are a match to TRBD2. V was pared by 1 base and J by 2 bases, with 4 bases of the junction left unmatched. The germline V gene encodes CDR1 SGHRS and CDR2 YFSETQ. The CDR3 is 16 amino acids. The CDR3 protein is CASSLQLAGNTDTQYF. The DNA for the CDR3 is TGCGCCAGCAGCTTGCAACTAGCGGGGAACACAGATACGCAGTATTTT. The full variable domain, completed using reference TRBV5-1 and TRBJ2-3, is KAGVTQTPRYLIKTRGQQVTLSCSPISGHRSVSWYQQTPGQGLQFLFEYFSETQRNKGNFPGRFSGRQFSNSRSEMNVSTLELGDSALYLCASSLQLAGNTDTQYFGPGTRLTVL.

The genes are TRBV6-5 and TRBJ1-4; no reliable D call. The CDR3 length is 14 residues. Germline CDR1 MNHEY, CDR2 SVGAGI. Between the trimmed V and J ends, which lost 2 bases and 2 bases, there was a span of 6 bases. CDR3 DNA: TGTGCCAGCAGTTACGGTCAGACTAATGAAAAACTGTTTTTT. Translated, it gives CASSYGQTNEKLFF.

Written as DNA, the CDR3 is TGTGCCAGCTCACTTCGGGGGGTTTTAGGAAACACCATATATTTT. It translates to CASSLRGVLGNTIYF. The gene calls are TRBV21-1 and TRBJ1-3. TRBV21-1 is an annotated pseudogene. The CDR3 length is 15 residues.

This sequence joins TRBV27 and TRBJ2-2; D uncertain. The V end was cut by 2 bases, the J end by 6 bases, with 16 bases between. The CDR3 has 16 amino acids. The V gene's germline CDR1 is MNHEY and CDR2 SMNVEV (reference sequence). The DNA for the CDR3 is TGTGCCAGCAGTTTAGGCTCCGGCACACTCCCCGGGGAGCTGTTTTTT. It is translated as CASSLGSGTLPGELFF.

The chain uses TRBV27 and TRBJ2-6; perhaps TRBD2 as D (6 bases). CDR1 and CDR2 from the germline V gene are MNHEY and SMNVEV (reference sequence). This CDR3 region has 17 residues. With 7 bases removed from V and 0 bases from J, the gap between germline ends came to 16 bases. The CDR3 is CASNSYGGASGANVLTF. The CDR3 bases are TGTGCCAGCAACTCTTACGGCGGGGCCTCTGGGGCCAACGTCCTGACTTTC.

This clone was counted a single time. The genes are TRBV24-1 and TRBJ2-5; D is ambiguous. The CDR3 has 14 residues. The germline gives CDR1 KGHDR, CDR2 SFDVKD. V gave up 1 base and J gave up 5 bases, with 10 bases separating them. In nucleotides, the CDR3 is TGTGCCACCAGTGATTTCCCACCTCGGGAGACCCAGTACTTC. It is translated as CATSDFPPRETQYF.

The CDR3: CASSVAEGGGEKLFF. CDR3 bases: TGTGCCAGCAGCGTAGCTGAGGGGGGAGGTGAAAAACTGTTTTTT. V is TRBV9 and J is TRBJ1-4; perhaps TRBD1 as D (6 bases). Trimming removed 0 bases at V and 7 bases at J, with 13 bases between. CDR1 is SGDLS and CDR2 is YYNGEE in the germline V gene. The CDR3 is 15 amino acids.

The CDR3, as DNA: TGCAGCGTTGAAGGGGGAGGCGACTTGAACACCGGGGAGCTGTTTTTT. Encoded protein: CSVEGGGDLNTGELFF. This chain connects TRBV29-1 to TRBJ2-2, with a weak D call TRBD2 (6 bases). The CDR3 extends over 16 amino acids. The V gene's germline CDR1 is SQVTM and CDR2 ANQGSEA. Between the trimmed V and J ends, which lost 1 base and 1 base, there was a span of 13 bases.

Written as DNA, the CDR3 is TGTGCCACCAGTGACCCCAGGACAGGGAGTTTAAATGAGCAGTTCTTC. It encodes CATSDPRTGSLNEQFF. J is TRBJ2-1 and V is TRBV24-1; 8 positions match TRBD1. The germline gives CDR1 KGHDR, CDR2 SFDVKD. After removal of 4 bases from V and 7 bases from J, the junction contained 11 bases not matched to a gene. The CDR3 sequence is 16 residues long.

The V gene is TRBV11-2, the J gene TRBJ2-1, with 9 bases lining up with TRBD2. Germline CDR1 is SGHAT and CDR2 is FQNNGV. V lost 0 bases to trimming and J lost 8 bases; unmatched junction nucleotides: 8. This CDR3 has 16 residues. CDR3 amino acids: CASSLERRREGDEQFF. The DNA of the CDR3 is TGTGCCAGCAGCTTAGAAAGAAGGCGGGAGGGAGATGAGCAGTTCTTC.

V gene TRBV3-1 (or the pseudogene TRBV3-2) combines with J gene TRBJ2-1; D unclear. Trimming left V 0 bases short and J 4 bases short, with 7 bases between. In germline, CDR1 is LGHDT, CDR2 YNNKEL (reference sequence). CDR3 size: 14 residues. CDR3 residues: CASSQDGGYNEQFF. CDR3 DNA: TGTGCCAGCAGCCAAGATGGCGGTTACAATGAGCAGTTCTTC.